This T cell receptor (beta chain) derives from a study of shared clonotypes between healthy human individuals (dated by TCRdb to the early 2020s). For the wider study: A couple of women and three men aged 18 to 49 years were included in the cohort. For each donor, CD4 naive and CD4 memory were each given three plates, CD8 naive was given two plates, and CD8 memory was given one plate. Between about 0.9 and 10 billion PBMCs per donor were obtained by leukapheresis. To estimate repertoire size and how much clonotype sharing occurs between individuals, the study deeply sequenced the blood TCR repertoires of about five healthy adults. Different laboratories and diverse techniques were used to prepare libraries and sequence TCR repertoires, to increase sequencing depth and limit assay-specific biases.

This clone turned up a few times. Its antigen remains unidentified. Nothing much larger sits one base from this clone, and base qualities are not available. Additional DNA sequences in this sample encode the identical CDR3. Via the germline V gene, CDR1 is SGDLS and CDR2 YYNGEE. Including cysteine and phenylalanine, the CDR3 has 13 amino acids. Only the CDR3 region is kept as DNA, spanning 39 bases read in frame from base 1. V is shortened by 0 bases, J by 2 bases, and the region joining them spans 5 bases. The investigation overall reported the following: Pairwise subsampling led to the expectation that sequencing depth would affect the degree of clonotype sharing among donors. Naive subsets generally had larger estimated clonotype richness than memory subsets did. Only blood was sampled, and tissue TCR repertoires likely differ from those in blood. Even with the large sequencing depth, rarefaction of the sorted-subset datasets indicated that sequencing was incomplete. Higher generation probabilities were observed for clonotypes shared by all four sorted-subset donors than for non-shared clonotypes. Because the study included a small number of donors, the genetic and exposure-history diversity represented was limited. When a few donors were compared, the shared fraction of clonotypes was 5% to 6.5% for naive CD4, 3% to 4% for naive CD8, 2% to 2.5% for memory CD4, and roughly 0.4% for memory CD8.

CD8 naive samples were CD45RO-negative cells positively selected for CCR7, giving a CD45RA+CCR7+ population that excluded TemRA cells. The donors were healthy, HIV-negative adults with no recently reported acute infections or vaccinations. All donors were Caucasian adults living in Nashville, Tennessee, USA. Blood was obtained by leukapheresis, after which PBMCs were separated by Ficoll-Histopaque density gradient centrifugation and cryopreserved in liquid nitrogen vapor phase. Analytical flow cytometry was used to check the purity and quantity of each magnetically sorted T cell population. Genomic DNA was isolated from every sorted fraction and measured by UV absorbance on a Nanodrop 2000c. TCR CDR3 regions were amplified from genomic DNA by multiplex PCR using the deep immunoSEQ assay. For each cell subset, the extracted genomic DNA was distributed evenly across all wells of several immunoSEQ 96-well plates, and each plate served as one replicate. For sorted subsets, 150 to 250 ng genomic DNA, equal to tens of thousands of T cell genomes, was loaded into each replicate PCR. The purified libraries were quantified using a Qubit 3.0 fluorometer, sized with a Bioanalyzer 2100, and then quantified again using the KAPA Library Quantification kit. Every immunoSEQ 96-well plate was sequenced on a dedicated single-read 150-cycle Illumina NextSeq 550 flow cell. The original pipeline was this. Because only junctional sequences without quality scores were contained in the immunoSEQ output, filtering matching that applied to full-length reads could not be performed. Sequences were annotated with PyIR, a Python wrapper for IgBLAST v1.9, and V/J genes and CDR3 were assigned using IMGT germline references. Reads were filtered out if the reads had weak V/J assignments (E-value above 1e-6), no CDR3, stop codons, out-of-frame junctions, or ambiguous translated residues. V3J clonotypes were defined as sequences sharing the same inferred V gene, J gene, and CDR3 amino acid sequence. Percentage overlap between repertoires was computed as shared unique clonotypes divided by the size of the smaller repertoire. Three approaches were used to assess repertoire richness: RTK rarefaction, the Chao1 estimator, and Recon v2.1 estimates of unobserved clonotypes. Generation probabilities were computed with OLGA for all TCRbeta clonotypes obtained by the gDNA method from several donors. Imported from immuneACCESS, the table was reduced by TCRdb to in-frame sequences with V and J called. These copies leave out some clones; in studies compared against another copy, an unresolved V gene accounts for under half, and the cause of the remainder is not known. The DNA gave D and trimming, while V, J and clone size come from that table. This sample is represented by around 1.9 million clones; 93% of them were singletons. Jointly, the top ten make up about 1.8% of the sample.

What was sequenced was naive CD8+ T cells from PBMCs. The cell subset or site label, as the study defines it: CD45RA+CCR7+. The origin of this receptor is a man aged 18 to 29 in good health. Some clones in this sample may be carry-over from other donors' samples. The sequence is built from TRBV9 and TRBJ1-1, with the D segment identity uncertain. The CDR3 in this case is CASSVARNTEAFF. The DNA is TGTGCCAGCAGCGTAGCGAGAAACACTGAAGCTTTCTTT.